This T cell receptor beta chain was sequenced during a study of T cell repertoires in aging, cancer and after chemotherapy. Study conclusions and caveats: The repertoire data cannot show anything about immunological memory following chemotherapy.

Rearranged V-D-J TRB sequences were amplified with a mixed TRB-A/B primer pool. Via MiXCR, TCRdb re-called the multiplex PCR reads, giving one row per CDR3 protein. The sample has about 2,200 distinct CDR3 sequences, 24% seen once. This clonotype was seen more than once but under ten times. The antigen is unknown. Amplification of TCR beta used genomic DNA extracted from peripheral blood. This CDR3 has 16 residues. Germline V lookup: CDR1 LNHDA, CDR2 SQIVND (reference sequence). V was pared by 5 bases and J by 6 bases, with 13 bases of the junction left unmatched. The rearrangement joins TRBV19 to TRBJ1-1; TRBD1 agrees at 9 bases. Sequenced sample: blood. The sequence came from a human donor with a solid tumor. DNA of the CDR3: TGTGCCAGTAGTGTCAACTCGGACAGGGGTTTCGCTGAAGCTTTCTTT. This translates into CASSVNSDRGFAEAFF.